This T cell receptor (beta chain) stems from a study of cytomegalovirus exposure and HLA in healthy donors. Study results and caveats: Listed as cytomegalovirus-associated were 164 TCR beta chains. Published work reported that the classifier diagnosed cytomegalovirus status with high specificity and sensitivity. Some V segments, TRBV6-2 and TRBV6-3 among them, were indistinguishable and were therefore excluded.

V was trimmed by 4 bases and J by 6 bases, leaving 18 bases between them. The length of the CDR3 is 15 residues. The germline CDR1 and CDR2 sequences are LNHDA and SQIVND (reference sequence). PCR employed 60 Vbeta and 13 Jbeta primers. Per the original methods: In a later analysis, of roughly 83 million unique beta chains, 9 million to 11 million appeared in at least two donors. Some clones are missing from TCRdb's copy, which holds only in-frame ones; the method was immunoSEQ multiplex PCR. V, J and clone size were drawn from that table, and D and trimming were deduced from the DNA. The sample lists under 150,000 clones, around two thirds seen once, with approximately 2.6% in the top ten. With regard to this clone: Its antigen is not known.

The chain links TRBV19 to TRBJ1-2; D remains ambiguous. The clonotype comes from a human donor in good health. Input material: PBMCs. The chain's CDR3 is CASSTRGGRYHGYTF. The CDR3 DNA reads as TGTGCCAGTAGTACCCGAGGAGGGCGCTACCATGGCTACACCTTC.